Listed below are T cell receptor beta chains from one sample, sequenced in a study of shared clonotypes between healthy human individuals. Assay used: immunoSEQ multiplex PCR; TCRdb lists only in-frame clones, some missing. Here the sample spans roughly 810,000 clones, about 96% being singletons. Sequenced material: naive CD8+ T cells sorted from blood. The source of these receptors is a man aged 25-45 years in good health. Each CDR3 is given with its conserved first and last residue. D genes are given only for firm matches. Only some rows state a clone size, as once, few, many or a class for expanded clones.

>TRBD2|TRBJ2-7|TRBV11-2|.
CASSWGLAGVAAYEQYF
TGTGCCAGCAGCTGGGGACTAGCGGGAGTAGCGGCCTACGAGCAGTACTTC
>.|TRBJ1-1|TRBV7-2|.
CASSSFGWDTEAFF
TGTGCCAGCAGCTCGTTCGGGTGGGACACTGAAGCTTTCTTT
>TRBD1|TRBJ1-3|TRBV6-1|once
CASSPDRGSGNTIYF
TGTGCCAGCAGCCCCGACAGGGGAAGTGGAAACACCATATATTTT
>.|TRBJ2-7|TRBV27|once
CASSLSRGALSYEQYF
TGTGCCAGCAGTTTATCGAGAGGGGCCCTCTCCTACGAGCAGTACTTC
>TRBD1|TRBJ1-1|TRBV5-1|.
CASSSGTENTEAFF
TGCGCCAGCAGCTCCGGGACAGAAAACACTGAAGCTTTCTTT
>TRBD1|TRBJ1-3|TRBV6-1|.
CASRSQGDTIYF
TGTGCCAGCAGATCACAGGGGGACACCATATATTTT
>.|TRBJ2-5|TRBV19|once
CASSRLSADQILQETQYF
TGTGCCAGTAGTAGATTGTCTGCAGACCAGATACTCCAAGAGACCCAGTACTTC
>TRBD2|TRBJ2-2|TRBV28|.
CASHVGRGFTGELFF
TGTGCCAGCCACGTGGGGCGGGGGTTCACCGGGGAGCTGTTTTTT
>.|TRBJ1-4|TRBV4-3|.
CASSQEDGDEKLFF
TGCGCCAGCAGCCAAGAAGACGGAGATGAAAAACTGTTTTTT
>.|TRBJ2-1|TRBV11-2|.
CASSRDSPWSYNEQFF
TGTGCCTCATCCCGGGACTCCCCATGGAGTTACAATGAGCAGTTCTTC
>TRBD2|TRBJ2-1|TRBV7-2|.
CASSYLAGANNEQFF
TGTGCCAGCAGCTATTTAGCGGGAGCAAACAATGAGCAGTTCTTC
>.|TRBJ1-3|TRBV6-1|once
CASSDGVKGRNSGNTIYF
TGTGCCAGCAGTGACGGGGTTAAGGGACGGAACTCTGGAAACACCATATATTTT
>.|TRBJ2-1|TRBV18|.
CASSPTGPSSYNEQFF
TGTGCCAGCTCACCCACAGGGCCTAGCTCCTACAATGAGCAGTTCTTC
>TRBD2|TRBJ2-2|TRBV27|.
CASRPLLAGAVGELFF
TGTGCCAGCAGACCCCTACTAGCGGGAGCTGTCGGGGAGCTGTTTTTT
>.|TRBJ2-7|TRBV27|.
CASSLLSGYEQYF
TGTGCCAGCAGTTTATTGTCTGGCTACGAGCAGTACTTC
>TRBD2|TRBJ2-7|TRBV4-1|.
CASSQLAGTSYEQYF
TGCGCCAGCAGCCAATTAGCGGGCACATCCTACGAGCAGTACTTC
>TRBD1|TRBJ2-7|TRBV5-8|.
CASSLEPGQGANEQYF
TGTGCCAGCAGCTTGGAGCCCGGACAGGGGGCGAACGAGCAGTACTTC
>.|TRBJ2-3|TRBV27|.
CASSGHGGSMAQYF
TGTGCCAGCAGTGGCCATGGCGGTTCCATGGCGCAGTATTTT
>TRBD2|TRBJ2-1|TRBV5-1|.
CASSASGNEQFF
TGCGCCAGCAGCGCTAGCGGGAATGAGCAGTTCTTC
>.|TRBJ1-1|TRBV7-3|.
CASSFYVNTEAFF
TGTGCCAGCAGCTTTTACGTGAACACTGAAGCTTTCTTT
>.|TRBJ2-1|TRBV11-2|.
CASSSLRSEQFF
TGTGCCAGCAGCTCTTTAAGGAGCGAGCAGTTCTTC
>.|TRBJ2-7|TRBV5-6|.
CASSLWSLSYEQYF
TGTGCCAGCAGCTTGTGGTCCCTCTCCTACGAGCAGTACTTC
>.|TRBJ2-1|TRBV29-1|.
CSVAARSSYNEQFF
TGCAGCGTTGCCGCGCGTAGCTCCTACAATGAGCAGTTCTTC
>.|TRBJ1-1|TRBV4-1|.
CASSQHRGPNTEAFF
TGCGCCAGCAGCCAACATCGAGGGCCGAACACTGAAGCTTTCTTT
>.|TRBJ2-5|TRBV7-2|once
CASSLYVGEQETQYF
TGTGCCAGCAGCTTATATGTGGGAGAACAAGAGACCCAGTACTTC
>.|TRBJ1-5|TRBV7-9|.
CASSRTEGNQPQHF
TGTGCCAGCAGCCGGACAGAGGGGAATCAGCCCCAGCATTTT
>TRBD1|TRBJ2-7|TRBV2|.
CASSAGDSQTYEQYF
TGTGCCAGCAGTGCTGGGGACAGCCAGACCTACGAGCAGTACTTC
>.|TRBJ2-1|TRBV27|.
CASSYVGTRGNEQFF
TGTGCCAGCTCCTACGTCGGAACTAGGGGCAATGAGCAGTTCTTC
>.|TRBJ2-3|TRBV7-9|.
CASSLVGWLDLPPF
TGTGCCAGCAGCTTAGTAGGCTGGCTAGACCTCCCCCCCTTT
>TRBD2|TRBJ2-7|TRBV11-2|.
CASSPLTSGSSYEQYF
TGTGCCAGCAGCCCCCTGACTAGCGGGAGTTCCTACGAGCAGTACTTC
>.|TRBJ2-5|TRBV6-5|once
CASSSPRIMGKETQYF
TGTGCCAGCAGTTCCCCCCGGATCATGGGCAAAGAGACCCAGTACTTC
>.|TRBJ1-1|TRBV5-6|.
CASSLFGGTEAFF
TGTGCCAGCAGCTTGTTCGGGGGCACTGAAGCTTTCTTT